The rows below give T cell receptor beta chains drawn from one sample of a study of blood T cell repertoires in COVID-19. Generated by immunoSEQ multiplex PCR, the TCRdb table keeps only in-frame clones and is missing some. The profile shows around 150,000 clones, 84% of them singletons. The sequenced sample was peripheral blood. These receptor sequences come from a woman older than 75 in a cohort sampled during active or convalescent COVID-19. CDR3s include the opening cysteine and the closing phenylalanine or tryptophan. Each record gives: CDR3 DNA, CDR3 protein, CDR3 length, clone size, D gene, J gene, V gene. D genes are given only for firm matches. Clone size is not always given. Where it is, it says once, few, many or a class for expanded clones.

cdr3_nt: TGTGCCAGCAGATCCGGGGGGTCCTCTGGAAACACCATATATTTT
cdr3_aa: CASRSGGSSGNTIYF
cdr3_length: 15
clone_size: NA
d_call: NA
j_call: TRBJ1-3
v_call: TRBV28

cdr3_nt: TGTGCCAGCAGACCGATGGGGCAGGGGGAAGGAAACACCATATATTTT
cdr3_aa: CASRPMGQGEGNTIYF
cdr3_length: 16
clone_size: NA
d_call: TRBD1
j_call: TRBJ1-3
v_call: TRBV28

cdr3_nt: TGTGCCAGCAGCCTTTACCCAGGGACAGGGGGGTGGGAGACCCAGTACTTC
cdr3_aa: CASSLYPGTGGWETQYF
cdr3_length: 17
clone_size: NA
d_call: NA
j_call: TRBJ2-5
v_call: TRBV21-1

cdr3_nt: TGCGCCAGCAGTCAATCCTACCGGAGGTGCACTGAAGCTTTCTTT
cdr3_aa: CASSQSYRRCTEAFF
cdr3_length: 15
clone_size: NA
d_call: NA
j_call: TRBJ1-1
v_call: TRBV23-1

cdr3_nt: TGTGCCAGCAGCCCTGGGACAGTGTATAGAGTCTACAATGAGCAGTTCTTC
cdr3_aa: CASSPGTVYRVYNEQFF
cdr3_length: 17
clone_size: few
d_call: TRBD1
j_call: TRBJ2-1
v_call: TRBV11-2

cdr3_nt: TGCGCCAGCAGCCAGGGGGGCAGGGACACAGATACGCAGTATTTT
cdr3_aa: CASSQGGRDTDTQYF
cdr3_length: 15
clone_size: NA
d_call: NA
j_call: TRBJ2-3
v_call: TRBV5-1

cdr3_nt: TGCGCCAGCGGACTTGCGGGGGGGCCGGAGACCGGGGAGCTGTTTTTT
cdr3_aa: CASGLAGGPETGELFF
cdr3_length: 16
clone_size: few
d_call: TRBD2
j_call: TRBJ2-2
v_call: TRBV5-1

cdr3_nt: TGCGCCAGCAGCCTACGGGGGGCCTCTTCCTACAATGAGCAGTTCTTC
cdr3_aa: CASSLRGASSYNEQFF
cdr3_length: 16
clone_size: NA
d_call: NA
j_call: TRBJ2-1
v_call: TRBV4-3

cdr3_nt: TGTGCCAGCAGCTTAGGTTTGAGGGATTCGGCGTACTTC
cdr3_aa: CASSLGLRDSAYF
cdr3_length: 13
clone_size: NA
d_call: NA
j_call: TRBJ2-5
v_call: TRBV7-6

cdr3_nt: TGTGCCAGCAGTTTAGGACAACCAGGGGGGCATGGCTACACCTTC
cdr3_aa: CASSLGQPGGHGYTF
cdr3_length: 15
clone_size: NA
d_call: TRBD1
j_call: TRBJ1-2
v_call: TRBV28

cdr3_nt: TGTGCCAGCAGCCGGATGGGTAGCAACAATGAGCAGTTCTTC
cdr3_aa: CASSRMGSNNEQFF
cdr3_length: 14
clone_size: NA
d_call: NA
j_call: TRBJ2-1
v_call: TRBV14

cdr3_nt: TGTGCCAGCTCACCCTCCAGGGATCCCGTCATGAACACTGAAGCTTTCTTT
cdr3_aa: CASSPSRDPVMNTEAFF
cdr3_length: 17
clone_size: NA
d_call: NA
j_call: TRBJ1-1
v_call: TRBV18

cdr3_nt: TGTGCCAGCAGCCAAGTGAGGACCGGGGAGCTGTTTTTT
cdr3_aa: CASSQVRTGELFF
cdr3_length: 13
clone_size: NA
d_call: NA
j_call: TRBJ2-2
v_call: TRBV14

cdr3_nt: TGTGCCAGCAGTGCCTGGGACAGACAAGAGACCCAGTACTTC
cdr3_aa: CASSAWDRQETQYF
cdr3_length: 14
clone_size: NA
d_call: TRBD1
j_call: TRBJ2-5
v_call: TRBV27

cdr3_nt: TGCGCCAGCAGCTTTCAATCCAACATCCCATGCTACACCTTC
cdr3_aa: CASSFQSNIPCYTF
cdr3_length: 14
clone_size: NA
d_call: NA
j_call: TRBJ1-2
v_call: TRBV5-1

cdr3_nt: TGTGCCAGCAGTCCCGTTCGGGGGGGAGGAGGCTACACCTTC
cdr3_aa: CASSPVRGGGGYTF
cdr3_length: 14
clone_size: NA
d_call: NA
j_call: TRBJ1-2
v_call: TRBV6-5

cdr3_nt: TGCGCCAGCAGCCACCAACTAGCGGGGGAGCGGATCACCCAGTACTTC
cdr3_aa: CASSHQLAGERITQYF
cdr3_length: 16
clone_size: NA
d_call: TRBD2
j_call: TRBJ2-5
v_call: TRBV4-3

cdr3_nt: TGTGCCAGCAGTTTGCAGGATTCCCAGCCCCAGCATTTT
cdr3_aa: CASSLQDSQPQHF
cdr3_length: 13
clone_size: NA
d_call: NA
j_call: TRBJ1-5
v_call: TRBV12-3/TRBV12-4

cdr3_nt: TGTGCCAGCAGCCAAGCGCGGGGGGGCGAGTTCTTC
cdr3_aa: CASSQARGGEFF
cdr3_length: 12
clone_size: NA
d_call: TRBD2
j_call: TRBJ2-1
v_call: TRBV3-1/TRBV3-2

cdr3_nt: TGTGCCAGCTCACCATCCCCAACTTCCTCTGGAAACACCATATATTTT
cdr3_aa: CASSPSPTSSGNTIYF
cdr3_length: 16
clone_size: NA
d_call: NA
j_call: TRBJ1-3
v_call: TRBV18

cdr3_nt: TGTGCCAGCAGCCCAGGACTAGCGGGGTTCGCGTGGAATGAGCAGTTCTTC
cdr3_aa: CASSPGLAGFAWNEQFF
cdr3_length: 17
clone_size: NA
d_call: TRBD2
j_call: TRBJ2-1
v_call: TRBV7-8

cdr3_nt: TGTGCCAGCACCGAGTCCAAGGGGGAATGTAAGTATGGCTACACCTTC
cdr3_aa: CASTESKGECKYGYTF
cdr3_length: 16
clone_size: NA
d_call: NA
j_call: TRBJ1-2
v_call: TRBV21-1

cdr3_nt: TGTGCCAGCAGTGAAAGGACCCCGGGACACCCCGTCTATTTATACGAGCAGTACTTC
cdr3_aa: CASSERTPGHPVYLYEQYF
cdr3_length: 19
clone_size: few
d_call: NA
j_call: TRBJ2-7
v_call: TRBV6-1

cdr3_nt: TGTGCCAGCAACATACAGGGATCCGATCCTGGCTACACCTTC
cdr3_aa: CASNIQGSDPGYTF
cdr3_length: 14
clone_size: NA
d_call: NA
j_call: TRBJ1-2
v_call: TRBV5-5

cdr3_nt: TGTGCCAGCAGCCCCTGGGGCCCTGAAGCTTTCTTT
cdr3_aa: CASSPWGPEAFF
cdr3_length: 12
clone_size: NA
d_call: NA
j_call: TRBJ1-1
v_call: TRBV5-5